One sample yielded the 19 T cell receptor beta chains listed below, sequenced in a study of low-dose radiotherapy and immunotherapy resistance in tumors. Time point noted: before trial treatment. TRAV- and TRBV-specific primers were used for first-strand cDNA, which covered alpha and beta chains. With a constant-region primer and a V-primer adapter, TCRs were subjected to about 20 PCR cycles of amplification. TCRdb reprocessed the reads with MiXCR, giving one entry per CDR3 protein. The profile shows 40,000 or so distinct CDR3 sequences, 31% of them singletons. The source was PBMCs, collected before treatment. Every receptor here comes from a male donor with gallbladder cancer.

The table lists this clonotype with a count of one. The chain couples TRBV20-1 to TRBJ1-4, with D maybe TRBD1 (6 bases). V was trimmed by 2 bases and J by 8 bases, leaving 18 bases between them. CDR3 length: 15 residues. CDR1 is DFQATT, CDR2 SNEGSKA, per germline (reference sequence). The CDR3 loop is CSARTPVGGWEKLFF. The CDR3 DNA reads TGCAGTGCTAGAACCCCAGTGGGGGGCTGGGAAAAACTGTTTTTT.

This clonotype has ten or more counts. The chain uses TRBV4-1 and TRBJ2-7; 7 bases fit TRBD1. The ends lost 1 base at V and 5 bases at J; junction bases unmatched: 5. The CDR3 runs to 14 residues. Per the germline V gene, CDR1 is MGHRA and CDR2 is YSYEKL. CDR3 nucleotide sequence: TGCGCCAGCAGCCAAGTTACAGGGGAAAACGAGCAGTACTTC. This translates into CASSQVTGENEQYF.

The V call is TRBV15, the J call TRBJ2-5; TRBD1 matches 9 bases. The junction had 7 bases not matched to a gene; V was cut back by 0 bases and J by 5 bases. CDR1 is LNHNV, CDR2 YYDKDF, per germline (reference sequence). CDR3 size: 16 residues. The CDR3, as DNA: TGTGCCACCAGCAGAGATCGGGGACAGGGCAGGGAGACCCAGTACTTC. This sequence encodes CATSRDRGQGRETQYF. The complete variable domain, with remaining parts taken from reference TRBV15 and TRBJ2-5, reads DAMVIQNPRYQVTQFGKPVTLSCSQTLNHNVMYWYQQKSSQAPKLLFHYYDKDFNNEADTPDNFQSRRPNTSFCFLDIRSPGLGDTAMYLCATSRDRGQGRETQYFGPGTRLLVL.

The CDR3 protein is CASSEGGGANVLTF. In DNA, the CDR3 is TGTGCCAGCAGTGAAGGTGGGGGGGCCAACGTCCTGACTTTC. The chain employs TRBV2 and TRBJ2-6; D gene ambiguous. This CDR3 has 14 residues. In germline, CDR1 is SNHLY, CDR2 FYNNEI. Between the trimmed V and J ends, which lost 1 base and 4 bases, there was a span of 5 bases. Complete variable domain (other parts from reference TRBV2 and TRBJ2-6): EPEVTQTPSHQVTQMGQEVILRCVPISNHLYFYWYRQILGQKVEFLVSFYNNEISEKSEIFDDQFSVERPDGSNFTLKIRSTKLEDSAMYFCASSEGGGANVLTFGAGSRLTVL.

The sample holds many counts of this clonotype. V is TRBV4-1 and J is TRBJ1-3; tentative D call: TRBD1 (6 bases). Between the trimmed V and J ends, which lost 4 bases and 0 bases, there was a span of 16 bases. The CDR3 loop spans 17 amino acids. Germline CDR1 MGHRA, CDR2 YSYEKL. In DNA form, the CDR3 reads TGCGCCAGCAGCCTAGACGATACAGGGATCTCTGGAAACACCATATATTTT. Translating gives CASSLDDTGISGNTIYF.

There are a few counts of this clonotype. The V call is TRBV6-8, the J call TRBJ2-1; 7 bases match TRBD2. V shed 1 base, J shed 7 bases, and the junction held 10 bases outside the gene matches. Germline CDR1 reads MNHGY; CDR2 reads SAAAGT. This CDR3 region has 16 residues. This chain's CDR3 is CASSYLATRGGNEQFF. CDR3 bases: TGTGCCAGCAGTTACTTGGCCACCCGGGGAGGGAATGAGCAGTTCTTC.

This clonotype is medium-sized within its sample. The chain joins TRBV2 to TRBJ2-5, with 8 bases identical to TRBD2. V shed 6 bases and J 4 bases; nucleotides not matched to a gene: 13. The V gene's germline CDR1 is SNHLY and CDR2 FYNNEI. The CDR3 extends over 16 amino acids. The CDR3 is CASSLGGGGSGETQYF. The CDR3 DNA sequence: TGTGCCAGCAGCCTCGGGGGGGGAGGGTCGGGAGAGACCCAGTACTTC.

This rearrangement joins TRBV28 to TRBJ2-7; 12 bases fit TRBD2. CDR3 length equals 15 residues. The V gene end was trimmed by 6 bases and the J gene end by 0 bases; junction bases not matched to a gene: 3. Germline V gene sequence: CDR1 MDHEN, CDR2 SYDVKM. The CDR3 region has the DNA TGTGCCAGCAGCCCGACTAGCGGGGGCTCCTACGAGCAGTACTTC. This encodes CASSPTSGGSYEQYF.

This clonotype has a count of ten or more. The chain carries TRBV20-1 and TRBJ1-5, with 10 positions matching TRBD1. The CDR3 sequence is 14 residues long. Germline assignment: CDR1 DFQATT and CDR2 SNEGSKA (reference sequence). After removal of 5 bases from V and 2 bases from J, the junction contained 3 bases not matched to a gene. The CDR3 spells CSARTGGGNQPQHF. As DNA, the CDR3 is TGCAGTGCTCGGACAGGGGGAGGCAATCAGCCCCAGCATTTT.

This clonotype occurred many times. CDR3 DNA: TGTGCCAGCAGCGCACATGTCAGCGGGGGGTCTAGCTCCTACGAGCAGTACTTC. Protein sequence: CASSAHVSGGSSSYEQYF. This chain links TRBV14 with TRBJ2-7; 9 bases align to TRBD2. Germline CDR1 and CDR2: SGHDN and FVKESK. V was pared by 5 bases and J by 0 bases, with 14 bases of the junction left unmatched. The CDR3 consists of 18 residues.

The genes are TRBV4-3 and TRBJ2-1, with TRBD2 identical over 8 bases. In germline, CDR1 is LGHNA, CDR2 YSLEER. The CDR3 runs to 15 residues. Germline trimming cut 4 bases from V and 8 bases from J; bases unmatched to any gene: 10. Here the CDR3 DNA reads TGCGCCAGCAGCCCTAAACGGCAGCGGGGGTATGAGCAGTTCTTC. Protein sequence: CASSPKRQRGYEQFF.

CDR3 sequence reads: CASSPRRNTDTQYF. The CDR3 DNA is TGTGCCAGCAGCCCCCGGCGGAACACAGATACGCAGTATTTT. The chain uses TRBV5-3 and TRBJ2-3; D not certain. TRBV5-3 is an ORF, and what it does is uncertain. Trimming removed 8 bases from V and 2 bases from J, with 15 bases in between. The CDR3 covers 14 residues.

The rearrangement joins TRBV28 to TRBJ2-1, with D unresolved. Germline CDR1 reads MDHEN; CDR2 reads SYDVKM. V gave up 9 bases and J gave up 0 bases, with 6 bases separating them. The CDR3 spans 12 residues. The CDR3 DNA reads as TGTGCCAGTGGGGTCTCCTACAATGAGCAGTTCTTC. Amino acids: CASGVSYNEQFF.

This clonotype was seen ten or more times. V gene TRBV7-2 combines with J gene TRBJ2-1; 15 positions agree with TRBD2. CDR3 length: 18 residues. Per the germline V gene, CDR1 is SGHTA and CDR2 is FQGNSA. The V and J ends lost 5 bases and 4 bases, in that order; junction bases with no gene match: 9. The CDR3, as DNA: TGTGCCAGCAGCCAAATCGGACTAGCGGGAGGGGGGTACAATGAGCAGTTCTTC. Amino acids: CASSQIGLAGGGYNEQFF.

This clonotype was found many times. The rearrangement uses TRBV10-3 and TRBJ2-5; TRBD2 matches at 15 bases. The CDR3 has 15 residues. With 7 bases clipped from V and 4 bases from J, the junction kept 4 bases outside the gene matches. Germline assignment: CDR1 ENHRY and CDR2 SYGVKD. CDR3 nucleotide sequence: TGTGCCATCAATCCGGGACTAGCGGGGGGAGAGACCCAGTACTTC. Its translation is CAINPGLAGGETQYF.

This clonotype was counted at least ten times. The V call is TRBV3-1, the J call TRBJ2-3; possible D gene TRBD2, 6 bases. The CDR3 runs 11 residues. Trimming cost V 5 bases and J 11 bases, with 11 bases left between them. Germline V gives CDR1 LGHDT, CDR2 YNNKEL (reference sequence). CDR3 in DNA: TGTGCCAGCAGCACAAGCGGGCGGCAGTATTTT. The encoded protein is CASSTSGRQYF.

Remarks on this clonotype: Its ends do not fully match the called genes, so a read error is possible. The chain uses TRBV5-1 and TRBJ2-1; D remains ambiguous. The germline CDR1 and CDR2 sequences are SGHRS and YFSETQ. The CDR3 runs to 14 residues. Here the CDR3 DNA reads TGCGCCGGCAGCCCCCGCCCTCCGTCCGGTGAGCAGTTCTTC. It translates to CAGSPRPPSGEQFF.

Ten or more counts support this clonotype. This chain uses TRBV18 with TRBJ2-7, with D perhaps matching TRBD1 (5 bases). V shed 2 bases and J shed 6 bases, with 11 bases lying between them. CDR1 and CDR2 from the germline V gene are KGHSH and LQKENI. The CDR3 has 13 residues. The CDR3 nucleotides are TGTGCCAGCTCACCAGTGGACACTGCCGAGCAGTACTTC. Translated, it gives CASSPVDTAEQYF.

The chain has TRBV5-6 and TRBJ2-3, with D hard to call. Germline CDR1 and CDR2: SGHDT and YYEEEE. The CDR3 is 16 amino acids. Trimming shortened V by 1 base and J by 0 bases, and 12 bases separated the two germline ends. The chain's CDR3 is CASSLLPGSSTDTQYF. The CDR3 nucleotides read TGTGCCAGCAGCTTGTTACCCGGCTCAAGCACAGATACGCAGTATTTT.